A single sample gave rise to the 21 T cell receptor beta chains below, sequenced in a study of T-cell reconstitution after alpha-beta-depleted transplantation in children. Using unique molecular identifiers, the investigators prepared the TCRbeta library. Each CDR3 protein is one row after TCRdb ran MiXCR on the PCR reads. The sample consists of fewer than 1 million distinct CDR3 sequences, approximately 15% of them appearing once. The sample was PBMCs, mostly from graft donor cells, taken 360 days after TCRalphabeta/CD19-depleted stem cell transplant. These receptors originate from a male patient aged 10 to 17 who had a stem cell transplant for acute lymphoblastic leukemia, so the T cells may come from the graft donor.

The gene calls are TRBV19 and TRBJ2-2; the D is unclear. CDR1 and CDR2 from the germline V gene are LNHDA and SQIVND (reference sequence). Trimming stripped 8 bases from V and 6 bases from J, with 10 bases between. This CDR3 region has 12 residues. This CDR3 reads CASGFAAGELFF. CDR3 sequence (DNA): TGTGCCAGTGGTTTTGCGGCCGGGGAGCTGTTTTTT.

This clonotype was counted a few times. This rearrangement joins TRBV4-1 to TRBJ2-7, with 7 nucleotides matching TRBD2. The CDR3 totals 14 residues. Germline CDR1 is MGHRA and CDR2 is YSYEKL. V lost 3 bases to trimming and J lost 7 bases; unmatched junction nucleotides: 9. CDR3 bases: TGCGCCAGCAGCCATCCGGGAGGCAGGAGAGAGCAGTACTTC. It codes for CASSHPGGRREQYF.

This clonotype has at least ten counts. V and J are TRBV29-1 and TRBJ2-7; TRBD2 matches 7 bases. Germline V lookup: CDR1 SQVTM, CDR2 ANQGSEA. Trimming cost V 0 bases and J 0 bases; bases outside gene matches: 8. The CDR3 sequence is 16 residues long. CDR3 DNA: TGCAGCGTTGAAGACCCGGGGGGATACACCTCCTACGAGCAGTACTTC. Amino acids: CSVEDPGGYTSYEQYF.

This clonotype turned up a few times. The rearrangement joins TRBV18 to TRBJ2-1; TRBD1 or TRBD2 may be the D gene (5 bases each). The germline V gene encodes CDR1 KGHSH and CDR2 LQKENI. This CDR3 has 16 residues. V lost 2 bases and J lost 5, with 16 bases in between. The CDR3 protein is CASSPYKGRGHNEQFF. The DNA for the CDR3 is TGTGCCAGCTCACCATATAAGGGTCGGGGACACAATGAGCAGTTCTTC.

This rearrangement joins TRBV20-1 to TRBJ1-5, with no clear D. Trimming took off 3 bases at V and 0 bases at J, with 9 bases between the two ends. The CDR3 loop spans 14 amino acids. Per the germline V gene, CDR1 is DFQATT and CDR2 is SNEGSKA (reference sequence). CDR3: CSARSWISNQPQHF. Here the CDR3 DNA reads TGCAGTGCTAGGTCCTGGATTAGCAATCAGCCCCAGCATTTT.

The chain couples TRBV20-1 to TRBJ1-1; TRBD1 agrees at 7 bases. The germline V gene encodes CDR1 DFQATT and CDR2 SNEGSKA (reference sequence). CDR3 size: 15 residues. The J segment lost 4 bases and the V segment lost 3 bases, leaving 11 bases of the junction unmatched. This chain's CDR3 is CSASIPNRGSTEAFF. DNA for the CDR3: TGCAGTGCTAGTATACCGAACAGGGGAAGCACTGAAGCTTTCTTT.

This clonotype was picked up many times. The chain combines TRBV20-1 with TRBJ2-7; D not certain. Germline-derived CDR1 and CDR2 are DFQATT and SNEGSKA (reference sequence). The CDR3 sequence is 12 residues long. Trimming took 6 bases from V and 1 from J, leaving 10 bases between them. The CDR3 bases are TGCAGTGCCCTCAGATCTTCCTACGAGCAGTACTTC. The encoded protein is CSALRSSYEQYF.

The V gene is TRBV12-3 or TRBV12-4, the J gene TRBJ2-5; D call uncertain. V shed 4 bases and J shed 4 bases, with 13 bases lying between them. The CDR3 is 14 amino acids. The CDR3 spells CASSSSSTLETQYF. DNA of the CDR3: TGTGCCAGCAGTTCCTCGTCGACCCTAGAGACCCAGTACTTC.

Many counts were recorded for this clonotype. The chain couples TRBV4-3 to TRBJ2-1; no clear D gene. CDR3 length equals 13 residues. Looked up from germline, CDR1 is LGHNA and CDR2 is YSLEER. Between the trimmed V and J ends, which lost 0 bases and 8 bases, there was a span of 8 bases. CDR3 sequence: CASSQDRRDEQFF. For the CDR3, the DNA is TGCGCCAGCAGCCAAGATCGAAGGGATGAGCAGTTCTTC.

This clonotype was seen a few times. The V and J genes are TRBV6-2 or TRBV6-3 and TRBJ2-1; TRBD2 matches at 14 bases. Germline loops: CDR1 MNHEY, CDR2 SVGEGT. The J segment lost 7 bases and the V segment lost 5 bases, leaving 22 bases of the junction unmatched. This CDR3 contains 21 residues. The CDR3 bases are TGTGCCAGCAGTCCCCGGACAGGGGTGGCCCCGACTAGCGGGAGGGGTAATGAGCAGTTCTTC. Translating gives CASSPRTGVAPTSGRGNEQFF.

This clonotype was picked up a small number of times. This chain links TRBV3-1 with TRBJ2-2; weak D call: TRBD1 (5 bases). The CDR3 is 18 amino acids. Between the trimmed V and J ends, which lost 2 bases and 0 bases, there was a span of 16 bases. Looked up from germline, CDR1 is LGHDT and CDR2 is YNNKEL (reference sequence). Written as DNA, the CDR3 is TGTGCCAGCAGCCAATGGCCGGACACTTTGTCGAACACCGGGGAGCTGTTTTTT. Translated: CASSQWPDTLSNTGELFF.

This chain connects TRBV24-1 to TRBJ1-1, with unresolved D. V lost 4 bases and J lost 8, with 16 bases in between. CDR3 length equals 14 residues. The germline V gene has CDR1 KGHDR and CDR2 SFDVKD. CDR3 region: CATSEPSEGGEAFF. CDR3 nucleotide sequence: TGTGCCACCAGTGAGCCGTCTGAGGGAGGGGAAGCTTTCTTT.

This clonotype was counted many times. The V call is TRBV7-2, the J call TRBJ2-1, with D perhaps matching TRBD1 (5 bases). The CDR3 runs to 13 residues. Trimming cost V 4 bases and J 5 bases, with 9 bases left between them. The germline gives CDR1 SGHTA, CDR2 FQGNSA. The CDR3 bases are TGTGCCAGCAGCTACCACAGGAACAATGAGCAGTTCTTC. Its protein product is CASSYHRNNEQFF. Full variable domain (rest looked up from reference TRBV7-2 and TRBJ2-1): GAGVSQSPSNKVTEKGKDVELRCDPISGHTALYWYRQSLGQGLEFLIYFQGNSAPDKSGLPSDRFSAERTGGSVSTLTIQRTQQEDSAVYLCASSYHRNNEQFFGPGTRLTVL.

CDR3 amino acids: CASSPINMDSPLHF. Here the CDR3 DNA reads TGTGCCAGCAGTCCGATAAACATGGATTCACCCCTCCACTTT. The chain combines TRBV27 with TRBJ1-6; D is unresolved. This CDR3 contains 14 residues. Trimming pared 5 bases from V and 8 bases from J, leaving 13 bases between. Per the germline V gene, CDR1 is MNHEY and CDR2 is SMNVEV (reference sequence).

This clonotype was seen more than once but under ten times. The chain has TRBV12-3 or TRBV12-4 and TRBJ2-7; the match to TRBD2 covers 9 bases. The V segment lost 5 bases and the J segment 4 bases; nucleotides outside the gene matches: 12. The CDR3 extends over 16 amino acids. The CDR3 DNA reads TGTGCCAGCAGTCCAAAGGCGGGAGGGCCTTGGTACGAGCAGTACTTC. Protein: CASSPKAGGPWYEQYF.

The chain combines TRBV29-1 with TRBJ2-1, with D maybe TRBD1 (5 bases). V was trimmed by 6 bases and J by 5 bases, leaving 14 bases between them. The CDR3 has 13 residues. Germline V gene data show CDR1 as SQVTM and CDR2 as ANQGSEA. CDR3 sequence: CSVALDRNNEQFF. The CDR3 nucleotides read TGCAGCGTGGCCCTAGACAGAAACAATGAGCAGTTCTTC.

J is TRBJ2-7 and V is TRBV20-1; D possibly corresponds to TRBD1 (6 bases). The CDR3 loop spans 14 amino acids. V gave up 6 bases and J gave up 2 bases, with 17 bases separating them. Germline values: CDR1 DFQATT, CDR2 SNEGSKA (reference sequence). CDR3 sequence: CSATTLQGTYEQYF. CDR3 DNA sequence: TGCAGTGCAACAACATTACAGGGTACCTACGAGCAGTACTTC.

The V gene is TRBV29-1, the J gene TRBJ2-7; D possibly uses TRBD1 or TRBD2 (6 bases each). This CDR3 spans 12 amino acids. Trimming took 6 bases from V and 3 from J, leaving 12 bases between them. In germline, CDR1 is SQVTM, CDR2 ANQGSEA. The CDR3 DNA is TGCAGCGTAGATAAGGGGGGCTACGAGCAGTACTTC. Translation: CSVDKGGYEQYF.

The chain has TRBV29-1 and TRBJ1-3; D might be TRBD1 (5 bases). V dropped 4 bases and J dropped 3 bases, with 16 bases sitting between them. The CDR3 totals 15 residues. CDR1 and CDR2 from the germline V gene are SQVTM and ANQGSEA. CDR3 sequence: CSVGRDSGFGNTIYF. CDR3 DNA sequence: TGCAGCGTTGGCCGGGACTCAGGCTTTGGAAACACCATATATTTT.

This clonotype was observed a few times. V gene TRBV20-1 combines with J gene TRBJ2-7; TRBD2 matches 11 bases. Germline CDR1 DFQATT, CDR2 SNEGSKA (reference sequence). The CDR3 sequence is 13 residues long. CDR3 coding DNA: TGCAGGATCGCGACTAGCGGGGACTACGAGCAGTACTTC. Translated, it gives CRIATSGDYEQYF.

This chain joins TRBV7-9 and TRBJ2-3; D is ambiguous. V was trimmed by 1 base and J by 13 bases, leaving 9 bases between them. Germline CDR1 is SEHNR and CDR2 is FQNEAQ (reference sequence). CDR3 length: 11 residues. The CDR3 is CASSLEPAKYF. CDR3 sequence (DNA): TGTGCCAGCAGCTTAGAGCCGGCGAAGTATTTT.